This entry lists 10 T cell receptor beta chains sequenced from one sample in a study of monozygotic twins with inflammatory bowel disease. TCRdb reprocessed the 5' RACE reads; each CDR3 protein has one entry and no DNA is given. With approximately 200,000 distinct CDR3 sequences in the sample, the ten largest clones hold roughly 8%. Material for sequencing was blood. These receptors all stem from a human donor with ulcerative colitis or Crohn's disease, or a healthy co-twin of an affected twin (not recorded which).

The rearrangement uses TRBV18 and TRBJ2-7. Per germline, CDR1 KGHSH and CDR2 LQKENI. The length of the CDR3 is 12 residues. This chain's CDR3 is CASSPQGHEQYF.

This chain joins TRBV7-8 and TRBJ2-3. The V gene's germline CDR1 is SGHVS and CDR2 FQNEAQ. This CDR3 is 16 amino acids long. This chain's CDR3 is CASSLAVTESADTQYF.

V gene TRBV5-1 combines with J gene TRBJ2-7. Germline CDR1 is SGHRS and CDR2 is YFSETQ. This CDR3 has 15 amino acids. The CDR3 here is CASSPDTLPSYEQYF.

The genes are TRBV5-1 and TRBJ1-1; TCRdb reports TRBD1, a call that lacks DNA to check it against. The CDR3 runs 15 residues. CDR1 is SGHRS, CDR2 YFSETQ, per germline. This CDR3 is CASSLSGMGATEAFF. The complete variable domain, with remaining parts taken from reference TRBV5-1 and TRBJ1-1, reads KAGVTQTPRYLIKTRGQQVTLSCSPISGHRSVSWYQQTPGQGLQFLFEYFSETQRNKGNFPGRFSGRQFSNSRSEMNVSTLELGDSALYLCASSLSGMGATEAFFGQGTRLTVV.

The V and J genes are TRBV6-5 and TRBJ1-5. The CDR3 is 14 residues long. The germline V gene encodes CDR1 MNHEY and CDR2 SVGAGI. The CDR3: CASSYSDTNQPQHF.

The chain joins TRBV4-2 to TRBJ1-5. Germline CDR1 and CDR2: LGHNA and YNFKEQ. The CDR3 consists of 12 residues. The CDR3 loop reads CASSYIGQPQHF.

The chain joins TRBV7-9 to TRBJ1-2. From germline, CDR1 is SEHNR and CDR2 FQNEAQ (reference sequence). The CDR3 sequence is 14 residues long. The CDR3 sequence is CASSKEGANYGYTF.

The V gene is TRBV5-1, the J gene TRBJ2-1; TCRdb's D call, TRBD2, is unchecked because there is no DNA. This CDR3 is built from 15 residues. CDR1 SGHRS and CDR2 YFSETQ come from the germline V gene. CDR3 sequence: CASSPAGSAINEQFF.

The rearrangement joins TRBV20-1 to TRBJ1-5; as DNA is missing, the TRBD1 call by TCRdb cannot be tested. In germline, CDR1 is DFQATT, CDR2 SNEGSKA (reference sequence). CDR3 length equals 13 residues. The CDR3 sequence is CSAETGRNQPQHF.

The CDR3 protein is CASSPRAVEQFF. V and J are TRBV18 and TRBJ2-1; TCRdb's assignment of TRBD2 cannot be checked, as there is no DNA. CDR3 length: 12 residues. CDR1 KGHSH and CDR2 LQKENI come from the germline V gene.